The 24 T cell receptor beta chains below come from one sample, sequenced in a study of CD8 T cells in Susac syndrome. The RNA input was about 0.5 to 1 ug, and it was reverse transcribed with random hexamers. MiXCR was run by TCRdb on the immunoSEQ multiplex PCR reads, yielding one entry per CDR3 protein. The sample includes hundreds of thousands of distinct CDR3 sequences, 85% to 90% of them seen just once. Material: CD8+ T cells from PBMCs. The receptors stem from a human donor with multiple sclerosis.

CDR3 in DNA: TGCAGTCAAGGGACCGGGCCCAGGGATTTCTTC. It yields the protein CSQGTGPRDFF. V gene TRBV20-1 combines with J gene TRBJ2-1; tentatively, D is TRBD1 or TRBD2 (5 bases each). The V end was cut by 8 bases, the J end by 16 bases, with 21 bases between. The CDR3 is made up of 11 amino acids. Looked up from germline, CDR1 is DFQATT and CDR2 is SNEGSKA (reference sequence).

V gene TRBV27 combines with J gene TRBJ2-1; TRBD1 matches 8 bases. Losses at the gene ends were 5 bases for V and 4 bases for J; bases not matched to a gene: 10. The germline V gene has CDR1 MNHEY and CDR2 SMNVEV (reference sequence). The CDR3 totals 16 residues. For the CDR3, the DNA is TGTGCCAGCAGTCCACCGACAGGGGTAATGTACAATGAGCAGTTCTTC. Protein sequence: CASSPPTGVMYNEQFF.

The J gene is TRBJ2-1, the V gene TRBV11-2; D perhaps matches TRBD2 (6 bases). Germline loops: CDR1 SGHAT, CDR2 FQNNGV. CDR3 length: 16 residues. Trimming removed 3 bases from V and 2 bases from J, with 14 bases in between. CDR3 amino acids: CASSFPFSGAYNEQFF. The CDR3 bases are TGTGCCAGCAGCTTTCCCTTTAGCGGAGCCTACAATGAGCAGTTCTTC.

The chain links TRBV5-1 to TRBJ2-1, with D unclear. Trimming took 7 bases from V and 6 from J, leaving 17 bases between them. Germline V gene data show CDR1 as SGHRS and CDR2 as YFSETQ. This CDR3 has 14 amino acids. CDR3 sequence reads: CASLWTEPSNEQFF. The DNA for the CDR3 is TGCGCCAGCCTTTGGACGGAGCCCTCCAATGAGCAGTTCTTC.

This clonotype was observed once. The chain links TRBV27 to TRBJ1-1; D unresolved. Trimming removed 4 bases from V and 0 bases from J, with 12 bases in between. CDR1 MNHEY and CDR2 SMNVEV come from the germline V gene (reference sequence). This CDR3 is built from 15 residues. The CDR3 DNA reads TGTGCCAGCAGTTACGTTGCAAGTATGAACACTGAAGCTTTCTTT. Translating gives CASSYVASMNTEAFF.

The genes are TRBV6-5 and TRBJ2-2; D uncertain. The V and J ends lost 0 bases and 4 bases respectively, with 6 bases between them. This CDR3 is built from 14 residues. Germline CDR1 and CDR2: MNHEY and SVGAGI. CDR3: CASSYSEGTGELFF. The CDR3 nucleotides are TGTGCCAGCAGTTACTCGGAAGGCACCGGGGAGCTGTTTTTT.

The chain combines TRBV6-5 with TRBJ2-5; D gene uncertain. V lost 2 bases to trimming and J lost 2 bases, with 3 bases between them. The germline gives CDR1 MNHEY, CDR2 SVGAGI. CDR3 length: 12 residues. CDR3 coding DNA: TGTGCCAGCAGTTACGGTCAAGAGACCCAGTACTTC. It codes for CASSYGQETQYF.

The CDR3 DNA follows: TGTGCCAGCAGCTTAGCCGCCCCAAGTCAGCCGTTGAACACTGAAGCTTTCTTT. It yields the protein CASSLAAPSQPLNTEAFF. This sequence joins TRBV7-8 and TRBJ1-1; D is unresolved. Trimming pared 0 bases from V and 0 bases from J, leaving 17 bases between. The CDR3 is 18 residues long. Germline V gene data show CDR1 as SGHVS and CDR2 as FQNEAQ.

The rearrangement joins TRBV27 to TRBJ1-1; D gene unclear. Trimming left V 4 bases short and J 1 base short, with 7 bases between. CDR3 size: 13 residues. Germline V CDR1 and CDR2: MNHEY, SMNVEV (reference sequence). The CDR3 DNA sequence: TGTGCCAGCAGTTCGGGCCCGAACACTGAAGCTTTCTTT. This translates into CASSSGPNTEAFF.

The CDR3 DNA is TGTGCCAGCAGCAAACGACAGACGTCTAACTATGGCTACACCTTC. Translated: CASSKRQTSNYGYTF. The chain combines TRBV21-1 with TRBJ1-2; the tabulated D call, TRBD1, remains unverified against the DNA. TRBV21-1 is listed as a pseudogene. The CDR3 is made up of 15 amino acids.

V usage is TRBV9 and J usage is TRBJ1-1; D ambiguous. V was shortened by 2 bases and J by 1 base, with 9 bases between the two germline ends. CDR1 and CDR2 (germline): SGDLS, YYNGEE. The CDR3 spans 14 residues. Here the CDR3 DNA reads TGTGCCAGCAGCGTGGACCCCTCGAACACTGAAGCTTTCTTT. Translated, it gives CASSVDPSNTEAFF.

The V gene is TRBV29-1, the J gene TRBJ2-7; D possibly matches TRBD1 or TRBD2 (5 bases each). Germline V gene lookup returns CDR1 SQVTM and CDR2 ANQGSEA. The CDR3 loop spans 13 amino acids. V lost 7 bases, J lost 0 bases, and 13 bases lay in between. CDR3 sequence: CSAGRGNSYEQYF. The CDR3 bases are TGCAGCGCAGGCCGGGGCAACTCCTACGAGCAGTACTTC.

The chain is built from TRBV10-3 and TRBJ1-1, with D possibly being TRBD1 (6 bases). This CDR3 has 14 residues. CDR1 is ENHRY, CDR2 SYGVKD, per germline. Here the CDR3 reads CVAQDSVMNTEAFF. The CDR3, as DNA: TGTGTGGCTCAGGACAGCGTTATGAACACTGAAGCTTTCTTT.

The chain combines TRBV6-4 with TRBJ1-1; TRBD1 agrees at 7 bases. There are 14 residues in the CDR3. The V gene end was trimmed by 6 bases and the J gene end by 3 bases; junction bases not matched to a gene: 7. Germline CDR1 MRHNA, CDR2 SNTAGT. CDR3 residues: CASSQTGWDTEAFF. CDR3 DNA: TGTGCCAGCAGCCAGACAGGGTGGGACACTGAAGCTTTCTTT.

V gene TRBV28 combines with J gene TRBJ2-6; no clear D. Germline CDR1 MDHEN, CDR2 SYDVKM. Trimming pared 4 bases from V and 7 bases from J, leaving 17 bases between. The CDR3 runs 16 residues. The CDR3 coding sequence is TGTGCCAGCAGTTCCCGTGACCTCTGGGAAGCCAACGTCCTGACTTTC. Translation: CASSSRDLWEANVLTF.

This sequence joins TRBV6-2 or TRBV6-3 and TRBJ2-1, with unresolved D. V was clipped by 9 bases and J by 3 bases, with 12 bases between them. Germline V gene data show CDR1 as MNHEY and CDR2 as SVGEGT. There are 13 residues in the CDR3. The CDR3 loop is CASEEPHYNEQFF. The CDR3 coding sequence is TGTGCCAGTGAGGAGCCCCACTACAATGAGCAGTTCTTC.

J is TRBJ2-2 and V is TRBV11-2; TRBD2 is a possible D gene (5 bases). The CDR3 totals 14 residues. Germline V gives CDR1 SGHAT, CDR2 FQNNGV. V shed 1 base and J shed 7 bases, with 10 bases lying between them. This CDR3 reads CASSLVGGGGELFF. CDR3 sequence (DNA): TGTGCCAGCAGCTTAGTTGGAGGTGGCGGGGAGCTGTTTTTT.

The rearrangement joins TRBV5-1 to TRBJ2-3; D uncertain. From germline, CDR1 is SGHRS and CDR2 YFSETQ. V lost 4 bases and J lost 0, with 12 bases in between. CDR3 length equals 15 residues. The CDR3 loop reads CASSPRGTSTDTQYF. CDR3 coding DNA: TGCGCCAGCAGCCCCCGAGGCACAAGCACAGATACGCAGTATTTT.

The chain recombines TRBV5-1 with TRBJ2-7; D gene ambiguous. Germline values: CDR1 SGHRS, CDR2 YFSETQ. Trimming removed 6 bases at V and 0 bases at J, with 13 bases between. This CDR3 contains 14 residues. The DNA of the CDR3 is TGCGCCAGCACCACAGAGGAGAGCTCCTACGAGCAGTACTTC. It specifies CASTTEESSYEQYF.

This chain connects TRBV27 to TRBJ2-5; D is uncertain. This CDR3 has 14 amino acids. Looked up from germline, CDR1 is MNHEY and CDR2 is SMNVEV (reference sequence). Deletions cut 6 bases from V and 0 bases from J, with 11 bases between. The CDR3 here is CASRILPHQETQYF. As DNA, the CDR3 is TGTGCCAGCAGAATATTACCACACCAAGAGACCCAGTACTTC.

This clonotype was seen a single time. The V gene is TRBV25-1, the J gene TRBJ2-1; D unresolved. Germline CDR1 and CDR2: MGHDK and SYGVNS. V dropped 5 bases and J dropped 6 bases, with 14 bases sitting between them. This CDR3 has 14 residues. CDR3 DNA sequence: TGTGCCAGCAGTTCTGCCCTAACTGTCAATGAGCAGTTCTTC. As protein: CASSSALTVNEQFF.

The J gene is TRBJ2-7, the V gene TRBV4-1; D not resolved. Germline V CDR1 and CDR2: MGHRA, YSYEKL. The CDR3 loop spans 13 amino acids. Trimming cost V 3 bases and J 2 bases, with 8 bases left between them. The CDR3, as DNA: TGCGCCAGCAGCCACGACGTTACCTACGAGCAGTACTTC. Translated: CASSHDVTYEQYF.

This CDR3 is CAIGRTGQGISFFDEQFF. In DNA, the CDR3 is TGTGCCATCGGAAGAACCGGACAGGGGATATCGTTTTTCGATGAGCAGTTCTTC. The chain has TRBV10-3 and TRBJ2-1, with 9 bases that match TRBD1. This CDR3 contains 18 residues. Germline V lookup: CDR1 ENHRY, CDR2 SYGVKD. V lost 8 bases to trimming and J lost 8 bases; unmatched junction nucleotides: 22.

The V and J genes are TRBV27 and TRBJ2-3; D not certain. The CDR3 totals 15 residues. Deletions cut 3 bases from V and 1 base from J, with 11 bases between. CDR1 and CDR2 (germline): MNHEY, SMNVEV (reference sequence). The CDR3 DNA is TGTGCCAGCAGTTTGGTAGTCAGCCGCACAGATACGCAGTATTTT. It yields the protein CASSLVVSRTDTQYF.